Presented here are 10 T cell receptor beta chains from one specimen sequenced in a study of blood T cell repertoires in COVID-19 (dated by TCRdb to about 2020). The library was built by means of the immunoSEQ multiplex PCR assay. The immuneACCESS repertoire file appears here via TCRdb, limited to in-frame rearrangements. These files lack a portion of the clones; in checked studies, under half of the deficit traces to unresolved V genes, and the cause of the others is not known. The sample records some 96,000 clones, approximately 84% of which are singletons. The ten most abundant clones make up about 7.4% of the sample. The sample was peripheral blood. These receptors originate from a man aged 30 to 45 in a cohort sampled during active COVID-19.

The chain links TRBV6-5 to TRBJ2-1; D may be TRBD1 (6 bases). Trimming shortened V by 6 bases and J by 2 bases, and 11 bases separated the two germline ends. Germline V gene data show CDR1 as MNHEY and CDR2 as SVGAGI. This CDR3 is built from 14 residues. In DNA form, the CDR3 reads TGTGCCAGCAGAACCGGACAGACCTACAATGAGCAGTTCTTC. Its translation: CASRTGQTYNEQFF.

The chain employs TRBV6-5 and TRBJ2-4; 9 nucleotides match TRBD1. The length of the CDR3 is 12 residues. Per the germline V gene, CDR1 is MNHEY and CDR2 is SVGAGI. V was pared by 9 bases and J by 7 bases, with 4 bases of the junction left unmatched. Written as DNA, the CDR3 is TGTGCCAGTCTGGGACAGGGTAACATTCAGTACTTC. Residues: CASLGQGNIQYF.

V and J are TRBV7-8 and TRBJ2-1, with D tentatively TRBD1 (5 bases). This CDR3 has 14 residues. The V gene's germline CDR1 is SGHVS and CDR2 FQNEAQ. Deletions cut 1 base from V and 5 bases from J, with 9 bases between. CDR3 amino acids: CASSLGTGHNEQFF. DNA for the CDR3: TGTGCCAGCAGCTTAGGAACAGGCCACAATGAGCAGTTCTTC.

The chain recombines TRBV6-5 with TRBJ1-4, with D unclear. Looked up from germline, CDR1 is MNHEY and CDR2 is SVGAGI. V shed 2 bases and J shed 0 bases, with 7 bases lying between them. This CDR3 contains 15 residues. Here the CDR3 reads CASSYREATNEKLFF. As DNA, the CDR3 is TGTGCCAGCAGTTACCGCGAAGCAACTAATGAAAAACTGTTTTTT.

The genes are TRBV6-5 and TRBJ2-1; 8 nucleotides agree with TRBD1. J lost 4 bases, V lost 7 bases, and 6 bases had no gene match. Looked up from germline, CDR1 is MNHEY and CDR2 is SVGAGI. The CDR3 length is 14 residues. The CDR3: CASTRTGRYNEQFF. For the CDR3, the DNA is TGTGCCAGCACTAGGACAGGGCGGTACAATGAGCAGTTCTTC.

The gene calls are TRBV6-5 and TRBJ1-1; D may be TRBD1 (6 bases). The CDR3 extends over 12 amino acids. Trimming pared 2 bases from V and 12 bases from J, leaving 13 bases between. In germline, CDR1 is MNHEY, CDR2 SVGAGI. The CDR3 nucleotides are TGTGCCAGCAGTTACGCAGGGGCCCTCCCTTTCTTT. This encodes CASSYAGALPFF.

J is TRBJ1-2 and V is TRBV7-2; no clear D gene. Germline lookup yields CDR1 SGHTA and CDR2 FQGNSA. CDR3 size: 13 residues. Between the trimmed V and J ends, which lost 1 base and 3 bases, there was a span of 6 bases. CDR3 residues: CASSLGGYYGYTF. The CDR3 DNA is TGTGCCAGCAGCTTAGGAGGGTACTATGGCTACACCTTC.

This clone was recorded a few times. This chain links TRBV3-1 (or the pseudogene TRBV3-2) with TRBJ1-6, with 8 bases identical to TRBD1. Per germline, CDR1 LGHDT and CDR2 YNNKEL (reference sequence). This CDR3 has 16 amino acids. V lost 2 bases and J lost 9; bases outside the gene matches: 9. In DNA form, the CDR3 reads TGTGCCAGCAGCCAAAGATTGACAGGGGTTGGTTCACCCCTCCACTTT. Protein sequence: CASSQRLTGVGSPLHF.

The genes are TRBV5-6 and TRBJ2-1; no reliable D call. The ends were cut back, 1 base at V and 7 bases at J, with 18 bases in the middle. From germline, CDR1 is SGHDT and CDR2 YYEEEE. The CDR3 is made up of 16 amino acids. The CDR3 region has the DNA TGTGCCAGCAGCTTGAATTCCCTGCGACATAGAAATGAGCAGTTCTTC. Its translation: CASSLNSLRHRNEQFF.

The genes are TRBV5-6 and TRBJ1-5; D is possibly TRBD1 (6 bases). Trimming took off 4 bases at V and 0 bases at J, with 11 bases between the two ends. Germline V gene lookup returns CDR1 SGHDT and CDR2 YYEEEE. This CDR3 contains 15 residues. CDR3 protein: CASSRKGVSNQPQHF. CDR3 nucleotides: TGTGCCAGCAGCCGGAAGGGGGTTAGCAATCAGCCCCAGCATTTT.